These 6 T cell receptor beta chains originate from one sample sequenced in a study of blood T cell repertoires in COVID-19. Clones were sequenced by immunoSEQ multiplex PCR, and TCRdb holds only the in-frame ones, with some missing. The table has 150,000 or so clones, about 80% seen once; the top ten hold just over 0.55%. The material sequenced was peripheral blood. Receptors originate from a man aged 55 to 70 with acute or convalescent COVID-19.

The rearrangement links TRBV6-5 to TRBJ2-1, with 12 positions matching TRBD2. After removal of 2 bases from V and 7 bases from J, the junction contained 0 bases not matched to a gene. The CDR3 covers 14 residues. The germline V gene has CDR1 MNHEY and CDR2 SVGAGI. The CDR3 DNA is TGTGCCAGCAGTTACGGACTAGCGGGAAATGAGCAGTTCTTC. Its translation is CASSYGLAGNEQFF.

The rearrangement uses TRBV5-1 and TRBJ2-7; 10 nucleotides match TRBD2. Germline CDR1 is SGHRS and CDR2 is YFSETQ. CDR3 length: 14 residues. J was trimmed by 5 bases and V by 1 base; bases with no gene match: 3. This CDR3 is CASSLSGTSDEQYF. Written as DNA, the CDR3 is TGCGCCAGCAGCTTGAGCGGGACTAGCGACGAGCAGTACTTC.

This clone showed up just once. The chain joins TRBV2 to TRBJ2-6; a possible D gene is TRBD1 (6 bases). The CDR3 length is 17 residues. The ends were cut back, 4 bases at V and 0 bases at J, with 13 bases in the middle. The germline CDR1 and CDR2 sequences are SNHLY and FYNNEI. The CDR3 loop reads CASSAFGGNSGANVLTF. The CDR3 DNA is TGTGCCAGCAGTGCCTTTGGGGGCAACTCTGGGGCCAACGTCCTGACTTTC.

The chain carries TRBV28 and TRBJ1-1, with a tentative D call TRBD1 (5 bases). Germline assignment: CDR1 MDHEN and CDR2 SYDVKM. Trimming removed 6 bases at V and 4 bases at J, with 9 bases between. CDR3 length: 12 residues. The CDR3 sequence: CASRVGGTEAFF. The CDR3 coding sequence is TGTGCCAGCAGGGTCGGGGGCACTGAAGCTTTCTTT. The full variable domain, in which reference TRBV28 and TRBJ1-1 provide the parts outside the CDR3, is DVKVTQSSRYLVKRTGEKVFLECVQDMDHENMFWYRQDPGLGLRLIYFSYDVKMKEKGDIPEGYSVSREKKERFSLILESASTNQTSMYLCASRVGGTEAFFGQGTRLTVV.

In this sample, this clone turned up a few times. This rearrangement joins TRBV4-1 to TRBJ2-3, with D possibly matching TRBD1 (8 bases). This CDR3 has 16 residues. Germline V gene sequence: CDR1 MGHRA, CDR2 YSYEKL. V gave up 4 bases and J gave up 3 bases, with 17 bases separating them. The DNA for the CDR3 is TGCGCCAGCAGCCGATCCACAGGGGGAGGGACAGATACGCAGTATTTT. Amino acids: CASSRSTGGGTDTQYF.

This rearrangement joins TRBV28 to TRBJ2-3, with TRBD2 matching over 7 bases. The germline V gene has CDR1 MDHEN and CDR2 SYDVKM. The junction had 15 bases not matched to a gene; V was cut back by 6 bases and J by 0 bases. The CDR3 length is 18 residues. The CDR3 sequence is CASSLLGRAPSSTDTQYF. The CDR3 nucleotides are TGTGCCAGCAGCCTTTTGGGGAGGGCCCCCTCGAGCACAGATACGCAGTATTTT.